This TCR beta chain was observed in a study of PD-1 blockade in mismatch repair-deficient tumors. A few pembrolizumab responders had their TCRs sequenced. Here immunoSEQ multiplex PCR was the method, and the copy in TCRdb shows in-frame clones only, minus some. The table lists some 19,000 clones, about 80% of them singletons. General study findings and limits: Rapid post-treatment expansion, then contraction, generally preceding radiologic response, marked tumor-resident clones.

As concerns this clone: The antigen is unknown.

The TCR originated in an adult with mismatch repair-deficient cancer. Sequences were derived from PBMCs, sampled 52 weeks after starting pembrolizumab.

The CDR3 is CASSQREVGQPQHF. The CDR3 DNA follows: TGTGCCAGTAGTCAACGGGAGGTTGGCCAGCCCCAGCATTTT. The gene calls are TRBV19 and TRBJ1-5, with D unclear. V lost 5 bases and J 7 bases, leaving 15 bases between the germline ends. The CDR3 has 14 amino acids. Per germline, CDR1 LNHDA and CDR2 SQIVND (reference sequence).